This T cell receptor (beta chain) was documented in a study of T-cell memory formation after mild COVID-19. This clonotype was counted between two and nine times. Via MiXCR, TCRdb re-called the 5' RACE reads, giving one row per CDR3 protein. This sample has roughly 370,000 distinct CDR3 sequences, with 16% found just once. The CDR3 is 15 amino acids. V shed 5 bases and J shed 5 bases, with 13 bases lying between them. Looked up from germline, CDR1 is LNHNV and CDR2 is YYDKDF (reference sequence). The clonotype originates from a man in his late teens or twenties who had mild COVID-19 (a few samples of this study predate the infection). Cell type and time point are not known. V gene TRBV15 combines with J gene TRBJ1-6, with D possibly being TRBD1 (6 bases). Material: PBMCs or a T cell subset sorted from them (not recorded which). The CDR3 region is CATSPAGENNSPLHF. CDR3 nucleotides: TGTGCCACCAGCCCCGCAGGGGAAAATAATTCACCCCTCCACTTT.